Listed here is a single T cell receptor (beta chain). Run at survey level, the immunoSEQ assay was version v3.0. TCRdb's copy holds only in-frame clones and misses some; the assay was immunoSEQ multiplex PCR. This table has roughly 33,000 clones, 78% appearing once. This sample is drawn from a study of long-term antiretroviral therapy in people with HIV. V lost 1 base, J lost 0 bases, and 7 bases lay in between. CDR1 and CDR2 (germline): MGHRA, YSYEKL. The CDR3 contains 15 residues. Sequencing used unsorted PBMCs, obtained 3.1 years after starting antiretroviral therapy. The rearrangement uses TRBV4-1 and TRBJ1-5; no reliable D call. The clonotype comes from a woman aged 50 to 60 with HIV. For the CDR3, the DNA is TGCGCCAGCAGCCAAGGACGGAATAGCAATCAGCCCCAGCATTTT. Encoded protein: CASSQGRNSNQPQHF.